This TCR beta chain was recovered during a study of ipilimumab plus nivolumab after autologous stem cell transplantation. This clone was detected once. The repertoire was sequenced with immunoSEQ multiplex PCR; TCRdb's copy has only in-frame clones and lacks some. The sample lists roughly 15,000 clones, about 77% seen once, with more than 8.5% in the top ten. Ipilimumab, 1 mg/kg, started 14 to 28 days after autologous transplant. CDR3 size: 14 residues. Trimming pared 5 bases from V and 4 bases from J, leaving 12 bases between. Germline CDR1 is SEHNR and CDR2 is FQNEAQ (reference sequence). This specimen was PBMCs, taken in a trial of ipilimumab plus nivolumab as post-transplant consolidation. The chain joins TRBV7-9 to TRBJ1-3; possibly TRBD1 for D (5 bases). The receptor's source is a male donor with diffuse large B-cell lymphoma. The CDR3 sequence: CASSQSPGGNTIYF. The CDR3 coding sequence is TGTGCCAGCAGCCAGTCCCCAGGGGGAAACACCATATATTTT.